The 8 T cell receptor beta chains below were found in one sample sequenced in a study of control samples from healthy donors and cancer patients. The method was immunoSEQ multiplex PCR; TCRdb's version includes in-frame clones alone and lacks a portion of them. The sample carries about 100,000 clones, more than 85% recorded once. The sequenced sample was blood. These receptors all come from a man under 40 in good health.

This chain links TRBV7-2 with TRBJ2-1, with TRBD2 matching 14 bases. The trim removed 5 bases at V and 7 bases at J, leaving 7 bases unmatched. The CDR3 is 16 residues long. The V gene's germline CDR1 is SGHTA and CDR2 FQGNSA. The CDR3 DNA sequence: TGTGCCAGCAGCCCAGGACTAGCGGGAGGTCAGAATGAGCAGTTCTTC. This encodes CASSPGLAGGQNEQFF.

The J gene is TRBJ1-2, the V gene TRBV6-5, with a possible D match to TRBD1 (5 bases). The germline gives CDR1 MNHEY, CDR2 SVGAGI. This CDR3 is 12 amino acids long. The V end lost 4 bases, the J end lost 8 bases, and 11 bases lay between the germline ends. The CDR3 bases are TGTGCCAGCAGTTCAGGGCTTTTGGGCTACACCTTC. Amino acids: CASSSGLLGYTF.

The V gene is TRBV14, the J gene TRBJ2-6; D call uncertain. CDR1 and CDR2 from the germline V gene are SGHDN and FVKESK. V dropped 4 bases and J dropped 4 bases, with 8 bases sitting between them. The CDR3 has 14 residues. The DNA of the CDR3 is TGTGCCAGCAGCCCCCAATGGGGGGCCAACGTCCTGACTTTC. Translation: CASSPQWGANVLTF.

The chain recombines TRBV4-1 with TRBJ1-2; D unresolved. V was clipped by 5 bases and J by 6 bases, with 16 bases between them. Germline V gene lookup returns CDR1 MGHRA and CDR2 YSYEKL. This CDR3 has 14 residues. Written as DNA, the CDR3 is TGCGCCAGCAGCTCCATATATTCTCGGGATGGCTACACCTTC. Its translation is CASSSIYSRDGYTF.

The CDR3 sequence is CASSPRLDTDTQYF. CDR3 coding DNA: TGTGCCAGCAGCCCCCGACTCGACACAGATACGCAGTATTTT. The gene calls are TRBV7-9 and TRBJ2-3; no clear D gene. Trimming removed 5 bases from V and 2 bases from J, with 11 bases in between. CDR1 is SEHNR, CDR2 FQNEAQ, per germline (reference sequence). The CDR3 extends over 14 amino acids. Full variable domain (outside the CDR3, taken from reference TRBV7-9 and TRBJ2-3): DTGVSQNPRHKITKRGQNVTFRCDPISEHNRLYWYRQTLGQGPEFLTYFQNEAQLEKSRLLSDRFSAERPKGSFSTLEIQRTEQGDSAMYLCASSPRLDTDTQYFGPGTRLTVL.

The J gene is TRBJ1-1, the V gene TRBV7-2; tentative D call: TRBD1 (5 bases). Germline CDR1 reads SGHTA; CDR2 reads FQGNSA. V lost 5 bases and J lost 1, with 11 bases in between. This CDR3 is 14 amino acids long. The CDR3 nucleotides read TGTGCCAGCAGCCCTCAGGGAGGGAACACTGAAGCTTTCTTT. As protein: CASSPQGGNTEAFF.

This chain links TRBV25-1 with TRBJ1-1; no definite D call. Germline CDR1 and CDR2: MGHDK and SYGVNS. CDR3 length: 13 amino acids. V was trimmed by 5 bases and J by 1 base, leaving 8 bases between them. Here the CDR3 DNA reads TGTGCCAGCAGTCATACAGCGAACACTGAAGCTTTCTTT. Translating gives CASSHTANTEAFF.

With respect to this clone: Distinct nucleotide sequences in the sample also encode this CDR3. Written as DNA, the CDR3 is TGTGCCAGCAGTGAACGGGAGAACACTGAAGCTTTCTTT. Protein product: CASSERENTEAFF. The chain carries TRBV6-1 and TRBJ1-1, with D hard to call. The CDR3 is made up of 13 amino acids. Trimming removed 2 bases from V and 1 base from J, with 5 bases in between. CDR1 MNHNS and CDR2 SASEGT come from the germline V gene.